Below, 3 T cell receptor beta chains from the same sample are listed, as sequenced in a study of cytomegalovirus exposure and HLA in healthy donors. The primer mix had 60 Vbeta and 13 Jbeta primers. Libraries were prepared by immunoSEQ multiplex PCR; TCRdb keeps only in-frame clonotypes and omits some of them. This table holds about 150,000 clones, nearly 85% found once. The sequenced sample was PBMCs. These receptors were obtained from a male donor in good health and CMV-seronegative.

J is TRBJ2-6 and V is TRBV7-9; D is possibly TRBD2 (7 bases). The CDR3 contains 17 residues. Germline V gene sequence: CDR1 SEHNR, CDR2 FQNEAQ (reference sequence). V lost 4 bases and J 0 bases, leaving 13 bases between the germline ends. CDR3 amino acids: CASSSPGGHSGANVLTF. The CDR3 bases are TGTGCCAGCAGCTCCCCCGGGGGGCACTCTGGGGCCAACGTCCTGACTTTC.

The chain carries TRBV30 and TRBJ1-1; D is undetermined. The CDR3 has 11 residues. Trimming took 4 bases from V and 7 from J, leaving 10 bases between them. Germline V gene sequence: CDR1 GTSNPN, CDR2 SVGIG (reference sequence). The CDR3 protein is CAWNIGVEAFF. DNA for the CDR3: TGTGCCTGGAACATCGGGGTTGAAGCTTTCTTT.

V and J are TRBV7-2 and TRBJ1-4; 9 positions agree with TRBD1. Germline V gives CDR1 SGHTA, CDR2 FQGNSA. The length of the CDR3 is 17 residues. Trimming removed 5 bases from V and 0 bases from J; junction bases left unmatched: 7. CDR3 residues: CASSHRDRVSTNEKLFF. DNA of the CDR3: TGTGCCAGCAGCCACCGGGACAGGGTGTCAACTAATGAAAAACTGTTTTTT. The variable domain in full, with the rest retrieved from reference TRBV7-2 and TRBJ1-4, is GAGVSQSPSNKVTEKGKDVELRCDPISGHTALYWYRQSLGQGLEFLIYFQGNSAPDKSGLPSDRFSAERTGGSVSTLTIQRTQQEDSAVYLCASSHRDRVSTNEKLFFGSGTQLSVL.